The 9 T cell receptor beta chains presented below share a single source sample, sequenced in a study of CD8 T cells in ankylosing spondylitis (dated by TCRdb to about 2017). The protocol used for the library was 5' RACE. The data were produced on an Illumina HiSeq 2500. TCRdb applied fastp at Q25 and MiXCR to the public reads, then kept only in-frame beta chains. Rows merge per CDR3 protein into single entries with the most common DNA and genes. In all, the sample holds under 950,000 distinct CDR3 sequences, and under 20% of those were seen once. The biggest ten clones account for about a fifth of the sample. Here is what the overall study found, with its caveats: Blood from ankylosing spondylitis patients appeared to be characterized by a TCR beta motif composed of about eight highly homologous amino acid variants.

For these receptors, no antigen is known. Sequencing was done on a sample of blood, either unsorted or a sorted T cell fraction (not recorded which). The receptors shown here come from a male donor with ankylosing spondylitis.

This clonotype appeared many times. The chain couples TRBV4-2 to TRBJ2-7, with 7 positions matching TRBD2. This CDR3 region has 14 residues. V shed 0 bases, J shed 2 bases, and the junction held 1 base outside the gene matches. Germline V gene lookup returns CDR1 LGHNA and CDR2 YNFKEQ. CDR3: CASSQEGGTYEQYF. In nucleotides, the CDR3 is TGTGCCAGCAGCCAAGAGGGGGGGACCTACGAGCAGTACTTC.

This clonotype showed up just a few times. The chain couples TRBV30 to TRBJ2-6; D gene unclear. The CDR3 has 18 residues. Per the germline V gene, CDR1 is GTSNPN and CDR2 is SVGIG (reference sequence). Trimming stripped 0 bases from V and 0 bases from J, with 15 bases between. The CDR3 reads CAWSVPLVWGSGANVLTF. The CDR3 DNA reads TGTGCCTGGAGTGTACCTTTAGTATGGGGCTCTGGGGCCAACGTCCTGACTTTC.

The genes are TRBV12-3 or TRBV12-4 and TRBJ2-2, with TRBD2 identical over 9 bases. The CDR3 is 19 amino acids. Trimming cost V 10 bases and J 1 base; bases outside gene matches: 19. The CDR3 bases are TGTGCCATCAGCTTACACAGGGCCTCTAGCGGGAAGAACACCGGGGAGCTGTTTTTT. It is translated as CAISLHRASSGKNTGELFF.

There are a few counts of this clonotype. The CDR3 loop is CAWGTRVGRYEQYF. CDR3 sequence (DNA): TGTGCCTGGGGTACCCGGGTAGGCCGGTACGAGCAGTACTTC. The chain links TRBV30 to TRBJ2-7; D is unclear. The CDR3 contains 14 residues. V was pared by 5 bases and J by 4 bases, with 18 bases between. Per the germline V gene, CDR1 is GTSNPN and CDR2 is SVGIG (reference sequence).

This clonotype was counted between two and nine times. The gene calls are TRBV4-2 and TRBJ2-3; 8 bases align to TRBD2. The CDR3 runs to 17 residues. Looked up from germline, CDR1 is LGHNA and CDR2 is YNFKEQ. Unmatched junction bases numbered 7, after V lost 0 bases and J lost 2 bases. CDR3 coding DNA: TGTGCCAGCAGCCAAGAATCCCTTAGCGGGGCCACAGATACGCAGTATTTT. This codes for CASSQESLSGATDTQYF.

The gene calls are TRBV7-9 and TRBJ2-5; D assignment may be TRBD1 or TRBD2 (5 bases each). The CDR3 runs to 14 residues. The V and J ends lost 1 base and 9 bases respectively, with 15 bases between them. CDR1 is SEHNR and CDR2 is FQNEAQ in the germline V gene (reference sequence). This chain's CDR3 is CASSLVGTAGSQYF. CDR3 DNA sequence: TGTGCCAGCAGCTTAGTAGGGACGGCAGGTTCCCAGTACTTC. Full variable domain (outside the CDR3, taken from reference TRBV7-9 and TRBJ2-5): DTGVSQNPRHKITKRGQNVTFRCDPISEHNRLYWYRQTLGQGPEFLTYFQNEAQLEKSRLLSDRFSAERPKGSFSTLEIQRTEQGDSAMYLCASSLVGTAGSQYFGPGTRLLVL.

CDR3: CASSESGSPTDTQYF. CDR3 nucleotide sequence: TGTGCCAGCAGTGAAAGCGGGAGCCCCACAGATACGCAGTATTTT. The J gene is TRBJ2-3, the V gene TRBV2; the match to TRBD2 covers 8 bases. The CDR3 spans 15 residues. Trimming cost V 2 bases and J 2 bases; bases outside gene matches: 3. CDR1 and CDR2 from the germline V gene are SNHLY and FYNNEI. Variable domain in full (rest from reference TRBV2 and TRBJ2-3): EPEVTQTPSHQVTQMGQEVILRCVPISNHLYFYWYRQILGQKVEFLVSFYNNEISEKSEIFDDQFSVERPDGSNFTLKIRSTKLEDSAMYFCASSESGSPTDTQYFGPGTRLTVL.

The chain employs TRBV6-1 and TRBJ2-6; D unclear. The V gene lost 6 bases and the J gene lost 0 bases, with 9 bases spanning the gap. The CDR3 is 15 residues long. Per the germline V gene, CDR1 is MNHNS and CDR2 is SASEGT. For the CDR3, the DNA is TGTGCCAGCAGCCCTTGGTACTCTGGGGCCAACGTCCTGACTTTC. Amino acid sequence: CASSPWYSGANVLTF.

The chain recombines TRBV7-2 with TRBJ2-5; D remains ambiguous. CDR1 is SGHTA and CDR2 is FQGNSA in the germline V gene. CDR3 length: 14 amino acids. The germline V and J ends were trimmed by 5 bases and 5 bases, with 15 bases remaining between them. This chain's CDR3 is CASSAGPVGETQYF. CDR3 bases: TGTGCCAGCAGCGCCGGCCCGGTGGGGGAGACCCAGTACTTC.